This TCR beta chain was recorded in a study of control samples from healthy donors and cancer patients (dated by TCRdb to the early 2020s). On this clone itself: The antigen it binds to is not known. No base qualities exist here, and no much larger clone lies one base off it.

Library creation used the immunoSEQ multiplex PCR assay. TCRdb stores this immuneACCESS table with in-frame sequences only. Part of the clones is absent; in the studies checked, under half of the shortfall reflects unresolved V genes, and no reason is known for the rest. The sample table holds 130,000 to 150,000 clones, of which approximately 91% were seen once. The biggest ten clones account for around 8.2% of the sample. This TCR came from a woman aged 25 to 39 in good health. The sequencing sample was made of blood.

CDR3 region: CASSPRTSGPEGNEQFF. The nucleotides are TGTGCCAGCTCACCACGGACTAGCGGTCCTGAGGGGAATGAGCAGTTCTTC. The chain employs TRBV18 and TRBJ2-1; 10 central nucleotides agree with TRBD2. The CDR3 holds 17 amino acids from the cysteine to the phenylalanine. Only CDR3 DNA remains: 51 bases, in frame from the first base. The V end gives up 1 base and the J end 7 bases, leaving 10 bases in the junction not matched to a gene. Based on the germline V gene, the CDR1 and CDR2 sequences are KGHSH and LQKENI.